The clone carrying this TCR beta chain turned up a few times. Antigen unknown. The germline gives CDR1 SGHNT, CDR2 YYREEE (reference sequence). Between the trimmed V and J ends, which lost 4 bases and 1 base, there was a span of 9 bases. CDR3 length: 15 residues. Template switching by 5'RACE produced TCR cDNA, adding a universal primer site and UMIs. TCRdb itself ran the 5' RACE reads through MiXCR, one entry per CDR3 protein. The sample holds about 300,000 distinct CDR3 sequences; about 6.6% are singletons and the top ten take over 15%. This sample was included in a study of T cells after yellow fever vaccination. Background on the study: Each low-cell-number fraction was prepared by means of SMART-Seq v4 Ultra Low Input. Findings and caveats of the study: Abundant bulk-derived clonotypes could contaminate FACS-sorted repertoires. Post-booster repertoires again held most primary-vaccination clones (about 96% CD4, 75% to 90% CD8).

This receptor was identified in a man between 18 and 35 years old who received the YFV17D yellow fever vaccine. The rearrangement links TRBV5-4 to TRBJ1-6; maybe TRBD1 (5 bases). The source was PBMCs, collected approximately 47 days after the first yellow fever vaccination. CDR3 bases: TGTGCCAGCAGCGCCTCAGGGTCCTATAATTCACCCCTCCACTTT. Its translation is CASSASGSYNSPLHF.